This T cell receptor (beta chain) emerged from a study of T cells after yellow fever vaccination. Overall study results and limits: Within FACS-sorted repertoires, abundant clonotypes contaminating from the bulk population could be present.

5'RACE template switching generated TCR cDNA, adding a universal primer site and UMIs. Each CDR3 protein is one row after TCRdb ran MiXCR on the 5' RACE reads. The repertoire includes around 67,000 distinct CDR3 sequences, approximately 7% of them detected once, and about 33% sits in the top ten. CDR1 and CDR2 (germline): ENHRY, SYGVKD. V was pared by 6 bases and J by 7 bases, with 1 base of the junction left unmatched. The CDR3 consists of 13 residues. About this clonotype: Its antigen is not identified.

Sample: CD8+ T cells sorted from PBMCs, taken 5 to 6 days after the first yellow fever vaccination. The source is a man between 18 and 35 years old who received the YFV17D yellow fever vaccine. The chain combines TRBV10-3 with TRBJ1-4, with 11 bases matching TRBD1. CDR3 amino acids: CAISGTGGEKLFF. The CDR3 DNA is TGTGCCATCAGCGGGACAGGGGGTGAAAAACTGTTTTTT.